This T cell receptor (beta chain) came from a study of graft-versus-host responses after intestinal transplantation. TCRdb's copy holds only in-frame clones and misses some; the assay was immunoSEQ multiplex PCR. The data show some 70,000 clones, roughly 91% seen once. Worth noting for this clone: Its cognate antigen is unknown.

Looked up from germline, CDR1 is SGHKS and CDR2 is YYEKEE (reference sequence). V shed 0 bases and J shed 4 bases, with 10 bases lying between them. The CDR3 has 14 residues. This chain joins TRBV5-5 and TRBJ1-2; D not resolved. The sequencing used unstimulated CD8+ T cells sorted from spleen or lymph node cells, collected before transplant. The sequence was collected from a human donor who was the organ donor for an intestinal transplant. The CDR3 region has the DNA TGTGCCAGCAGCTTGGACGGCACCCTCTATGGCTACACCTTC. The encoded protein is CASSLDGTLYGYTF.